This TCR beta chain was observed in a study of cytomegalovirus exposure and HLA in healthy donors. General study points: In a later analysis, CMV-associated beta chains were mostly HLA-associated, it appeared.

Notes on this clone: No antigen is known for it.

PCR used 60 Vbeta primers and 13 Jbeta primers. The assay was immunoSEQ multiplex PCR, and TCRdb's table has in-frame clones only and misses some. The sample has fewer than 150,000 clones, around 80% seen once; the top ten hold approximately 0.22%. CDR1 is MDHEN and CDR2 is SYDVKM in the germline V gene. V dropped 11 bases and J dropped 1 base, with 8 bases sitting between them. The CDR3 covers 11 residues. The sequence was obtained from a man over 45 in good health and CMV-seronegative. The sequenced sample was PBMCs. V usage is TRBV28 and J usage is TRBJ1-1; perhaps TRBD1 as D (5 bases). CDR3 loop: CASTGNTEAFF. CDR3 sequence (DNA): TGTGCCTCTACAGGGAACACTGAAGCTTTCTTT.